These 30 T cell receptor beta chains were sequenced from one sample in a study of identical twins' blood T cells. Using its own MiXCR run on the 5' RACE reads, TCRdb lists one record per CDR3 protein. The repertoire holds around 380,000 distinct CDR3 sequences, under 30% seen once, with about 6% in the top ten. Sequenced input: PBMCs. The receptor set was obtained from a woman aged 18-49 years in good health.

This clonotype was recorded a few times. The genes are TRBV21-1 and TRBJ1-5; the table's D call TRBD1 went unverified against the DNA. TRBV21-1 is a pseudogene segment. This CDR3 region has 17 residues. CDR3 sequence: CASSPAEGQGVNQPQHF. CDR3 DNA: TGTGCCAGCAGCCCCGCGGAGGGACAGGGGGTGAATCAGCCCCAGCATTTT.

The V and J genes are TRBV19 and TRBJ2-6; D ambiguous. The germline V gene has CDR1 LNHDA and CDR2 SQIVND (reference sequence). This CDR3 has 14 amino acids. The V end lost 5 bases, the J end lost 4 bases, and 9 bases lay between the germline ends. This CDR3 is CASSGALGANVLTF. The CDR3, as DNA: TGTGCCAGTAGTGGCGCGTTAGGGGCCAACGTCCTGACTTTC. The whole variable domain, remainder taken from reference TRBV19 and TRBJ2-6, is DGGITQSPKYLFRKEGQNVTLSCEQNLNHDAMYWYRQDPGQGLRLIYYSQIVNDFQKGDIAEGYSVSREKKESFPLTVTSAQKNPTAFYLCASSGALGANVLTFGAGSRLTVL.

This clonotype was counted between two and nine times. This chain joins TRBV7-8 and TRBJ2-2; TRBD2 might be the D (7 bases). CDR3 length: 17 residues. Per germline, CDR1 SGHVS and CDR2 FQNEAQ. Trimming removed 7 bases at V and 0 bases at J, with 18 bases between. As DNA, the CDR3 is TGTGCCAGCACTACAGGTGCGGGGGCCACGAACACCGGGGAGCTGTTTTTT. It specifies CASTTGAGATNTGELFF.

This clonotype has only a few counts. V gene TRBV3-1 combines with J gene TRBJ1-3, with TRBD1 as a possible D gene (6 bases). The V gene's germline CDR1 is LGHDT and CDR2 YNNKEL (reference sequence). This CDR3 is built from 15 residues. Between the trimmed V and J ends, which lost 0 bases and 2 bases, there was a span of 8 bases. DNA for the CDR3: TGTGCCAGCAGCCAAGATCGGGGGCCTGGAAACACCATATATTTT. Its translation is CASSQDRGPGNTIYF.

Only a few counts were recorded for this clonotype. The genes are TRBV11-2 and TRBJ2-7; possible D gene TRBD2, 6 bases. The CDR3 consists of 15 residues. The germline V gene has CDR1 SGHAT and CDR2 FQNNGV. V was trimmed by 1 base and J by 3 bases, leaving 13 bases between them. DNA of the CDR3: TGTGCCAGCAGCTTAGTTTTTGCGGGGATCTACGAGCAGTACTTC. Amino acid sequence: CASSLVFAGIYEQYF.

The chain links TRBV3-1 to TRBJ1-5, with 8 bases fitting TRBD1. From germline, CDR1 is LGHDT and CDR2 YNNKEL (reference sequence). This CDR3 is built from 15 residues. The V and J ends lost 4 bases and 4 bases, in that order; junction bases with no gene match: 6. The CDR3 DNA is TGTGCCAGCAGCCTGACAGGGGCGCCAAATCAGCCCCAGCATTTT. Encoded protein: CASSLTGAPNQPQHF.

This clonotype was seen more than once but under ten times. This chain joins TRBV5-1 and TRBJ1-1, with D tentatively TRBD1 (5 bases). Trimming left V 5 bases short and J 1 base short, with 18 bases between. CDR3 length: 16 residues. Germline V CDR1 and CDR2: SGHRS, YFSETQ. CDR3 in DNA: TGCGCCAGCAGTTTCGAGGTGGGGCGCGGGAACACTGAAGCTTTCTTT. Its translation: CASSFEVGRGNTEAFF. Complete variable domain (other parts from reference TRBV5-1 and TRBJ1-1): KAGVTQTPRYLIKTRGQQVTLSCSPISGHRSVSWYQQTPGQGLQFLFEYFSETQRNKGNFPGRFSGRQFSNSRSEMNVSTLELGDSALYLCASSFEVGRGNTEAFFGQGTRLTVV.

For this clonotype: Relative to the germline gene, one junction end is altered; a read error may explain this. This chain uses TRBV6-5 with TRBJ1-3; weak D call: TRBD1 (5 bases). Germline V CDR1 and CDR2: MNHEY, SVGAGI. The CDR3 totals 13 residues. CDR3 region: CAIYAGLENTVYF. The DNA for the CDR3 is TGTGCCATCTACGCAGGGCTCGAAAACACCGTATATTTT.

This clonotype was seen a handful of times. The gene calls are TRBV5-1 and TRBJ1-1; TRBD1 agrees at 9 bases. Per germline, CDR1 SGHRS and CDR2 YFSETQ. The CDR3 totals 15 residues. V lost 4 bases and J lost 4; bases outside the gene matches: 8. This CDR3 is CASSGPQGAGTEAFF. CDR3 DNA sequence: TGCGCCAGCAGCGGACCACAGGGGGCGGGCACTGAAGCTTTCTTT.

With respect to this clonotype: A much larger clone lies a single base off, so this may be a read error. V and J are TRBV7-9 and TRBJ1-2; D remains unclear. Germline V lookup: CDR1 SEHNR, CDR2 FQNEAQ (reference sequence). The CDR3 consists of 13 residues. The CDR3 DNA follows: TGTGCCAGCAGCGGAGACTCAAACTATGGCCACACCTTC. This codes for CASSGDSNYGHTF.

This clonotype was detected ten times or more. The chain couples TRBV6-4 to TRBJ1-1; D not certain. Per the germline V gene, CDR1 is MRHNA and CDR2 is SNTAGT. This CDR3 spans 16 amino acids. Trimming pared 3 bases from V and 3 bases from J, leaving 17 bases between. The CDR3 DNA reads TGTGCCAGCAGTGATCCGACTACACTTTCTTACACTGAAGCTTTCTTT. It is translated as CASSDPTTLSYTEAFF.

The J gene is TRBJ2-1, the V gene TRBV7-3; TRBD1 aligns across 10 bases. Losses at the gene ends were 1 base for V and 7 bases for J; bases not matched to a gene: 7. Germline assignment: CDR1 SGHTA and CDR2 FQGTGA. This CDR3 contains 16 residues. Here the CDR3 reads CASSLNRQGAINEQFF. CDR3 sequence (DNA): TGTGCCAGCAGCTTAAACCGACAGGGGGCGATAAATGAGCAGTTCTTC.

The chain is built from TRBV5-4 and TRBJ1-1; 9 nucleotides agree with TRBD1. V was clipped by 3 bases and J by 6 bases; unmatched bases: 6. Germline CDR1 SGHNT, CDR2 YYREEE (reference sequence). CDR3 length equals 14 residues. The CDR3 coding sequence is TGTGCCAGCAGCTCACAGGGGGCTACGGCTGAAGCTTTCTTT. This sequence encodes CASSSQGATAEAFF.

The rearrangement joins TRBV7-9 to TRBJ1-2, with TRBD1 as a possible D gene (6 bases). This CDR3 is built from 16 residues. Trimming pared 1 base from V and 2 bases from J, leaving 14 bases between. The germline V gene has CDR1 SEHNR and CDR2 FQNEAQ (reference sequence). CDR3: CASSLGLGTLNYGYTF. The CDR3 coding sequence is TGTGCCAGCAGCTTAGGCCTGGGGACACTGAACTATGGCTACACCTTC.

The rearrangement joins TRBV6-1 to TRBJ1-1; no definite D call. Per germline, CDR1 MNHNS and CDR2 SASEGT. The V and J ends lost 7 bases and 1 base respectively, with 10 bases between them. The CDR3 sequence is 13 residues long. CDR3 sequence reads: CASTQHQNTEAFF. CDR3 sequence (DNA): TGTGCCAGCACCCAACACCAGAACACTGAAGCTTTCTTT.

The chain employs TRBV5-6 and TRBJ1-1; weak D call: TRBD1 (5 bases). The CDR3 covers 12 residues. V was clipped by 3 bases and J by 7 bases, with 10 bases between them. Germline V gene sequence: CDR1 SGHDT, CDR2 YYEEEE. The CDR3 DNA sequence: TGTGCCAGCAGCTCGGACACATTTGAAGCTTTCTTT. This sequence encodes CASSSDTFEAFF. Looking up the rest from reference TRBV5-6 and TRBJ1-1 gives the full variable domain: DAGVTQSPTHLIKTRGQQVTLRCSPKSGHDTVSWYQQALGQGPQFIFQYYEEEERQRGNFPDRFSGHQFPNYSSELNVNALLLGDSALYLCASSSDTFEAFFGQGTRLTVV.

The CDR3 here is CSVEGQGASYGYTF. The DNA for the CDR3 is TGCAGCGTTGAAGGACAGGGGGCCTCCTATGGCTACACCTTC. The V gene is TRBV29-1, the J gene TRBJ1-2; 10 bases agree with TRBD1. In germline, CDR1 is SQVTM, CDR2 ANQGSEA. V trimming: 1 base; J trimming: 4 bases; junction bases outside the gene matches: 3. The CDR3 consists of 14 residues.

This chain links TRBV6-1 with TRBJ1-1; D unclear. The V gene lost 5 bases and the J gene lost 6 bases, with 10 bases spanning the gap. Germline V gives CDR1 MNHNS, CDR2 SASEGT. CDR3 size: 12 residues. The CDR3 here is CASSRPGPEAFF. CDR3 in DNA: TGTGCCAGCAGTAGGCCAGGCCCTGAAGCTTTCTTT.

A note on this clonotype: This may arise from a read error, as a much more abundant clone is one base away. This chain links TRBV27 with TRBJ1-2, with a weak D call TRBD1 (6 bases). V lost 6 bases and J 4 bases, leaving 21 bases between the germline ends. This CDR3 contains 16 residues. From germline, CDR1 is MNHEY and CDR2 SMNVEV (reference sequence). The CDR3 DNA is TGTGCCAGCAGACAAAGCCACAGGGTTGGGAGCTATGGCTACACCTTC. This gives the protein CASRQSHRVGSYGYTF.

In this sample, this clonotype turned up many times. The V call is TRBV19, the J call TRBJ2-1; D gene ambiguous. The CDR3 covers 16 residues. V lost 3 bases and J lost 4, with 16 bases in between. The germline V gene encodes CDR1 LNHDA and CDR2 SQIVND (reference sequence). CDR3 DNA: TGTGCCAGTAGTATGAGTGGCAGGCAAAGTTACAATGAGCAGTTCTTC. It encodes CASSMSGRQSYNEQFF.

This clonotype was counted at least ten times. The chain couples TRBV11-2 to TRBJ1-1; D not resolved. Looked up from germline, CDR1 is SGHAT and CDR2 is FQNNGV. The CDR3 is 14 residues long. Trimming took off 5 bases at V and 1 base at J, with 11 bases between the two ends. CDR3 in amino acids: CASSPAPTNTEAFF. In nucleotides, the CDR3 is TGTGCCAGCAGCCCAGCACCAACGAACACTGAAGCTTTCTTT.

This clonotype has a handful of counts. V gene TRBV6-5 combines with J gene TRBJ1-1, with a tentative D call TRBD1 (6 bases). Per germline, CDR1 MNHEY and CDR2 SVGAGI. V lost 6 bases and J lost 0, with 17 bases in between. The CDR3 contains 16 residues. For the CDR3, the DNA is TGTGCCAGCAGCAGGGCTCCGGGACAATTGAACACTGAAGCTTTCTTT. It encodes CASSRAPGQLNTEAFF.

In this sample, this clonotype turned up a few times. The chain has TRBV7-9 and TRBJ2-4; D remains unclear. V was trimmed by 4 bases and J by 0 bases, leaving 10 bases between them. The CDR3 has 15 residues. The germline gives CDR1 SEHNR, CDR2 FQNEAQ (reference sequence). The CDR3 sequence: CASSSTVLAKNIQYF. The CDR3 region has the DNA TGTGCCAGCAGCTCGACGGTTCTAGCCAAAAACATTCAGTACTTC.

The chain uses TRBV7-8 and TRBJ1-1, with D possibly being TRBD1 (5 bases). The germline V gene encodes CDR1 SGHVS and CDR2 FQNEAQ. The V gene lost 3 bases and the J gene lost 5 bases, with 10 bases spanning the gap. The CDR3 is 13 residues long. The CDR3 DNA reads as TGTGCCAGCAGCTTGACAGTCAGAACTGAAGCTTTCTTT. Translating it yields CASSLTVRTEAFF.

The gene calls are TRBV4-3 and TRBJ1-1, with no clear D. The V end was cut by 0 bases, the J end by 3 bases, with 8 bases between. CDR1 and CDR2 (germline): LGHNA, YSLEER. The length of the CDR3 is 14 residues. CDR3 in amino acids: CASSQDPVYTEAFF. In DNA, the CDR3 is TGCGCCAGCAGCCAAGATCCCGTATACACTGAAGCTTTCTTT.

This clonotype has ten or more counts. V and J are TRBV20-1 and TRBJ1-2; D remains ambiguous. V was shortened by 0 bases and J by 9 bases, with 20 bases between the two germline ends. This CDR3 is built from 15 residues. Per germline, CDR1 DFQATT and CDR2 SNEGSKA (reference sequence). The CDR3 here is CSARDYPVQRSRYTF. The CDR3, as DNA: TGCAGTGCTAGAGATTACCCAGTTCAGAGGTCCCGCTACACCTTC.

About this clonotype itself: Germline and junction disagree at one end, which may indicate a read error. The chain links TRBV6-1 to TRBJ1-2, with 7 bases that match TRBD1. Germline V gene sequence: CDR1 MNHNS, CDR2 SASEGT. CDR3 size: 15 residues. The CDR3 sequence: CASSELGQTNYVYTF. The CDR3 nucleotides are TGTGCCAGCAGTGAATTGGGACAGACTAACTATGTCTACACCTTC.

This clonotype has a handful of counts. This rearrangement joins TRBV29-1 to TRBJ1-1, with D uncertain. The germline CDR1 and CDR2 sequences are SQVTM and ANQGSEA. This CDR3 comprises 11 residues. V was pared by 7 bases and J by 6 bases, with 12 bases between. DNA of the CDR3: TGCAGCGCCGTAACGGAGGCTGAAGCTTTCTTT. Its protein is CSAVTEAEAFF.

The V gene is TRBV11-3, the J gene TRBJ1-1, with a possible D match to TRBD1 (5 bases). V was shortened by 0 bases and J by 5 bases, with 19 bases between the two germline ends. Germline CDR1 reads SGHNT; CDR2 reads YENEEA. CDR3 length: 17 residues. The CDR3 loop reads CASSLEAWGGNSTEAFF. The CDR3 DNA is TGTGCCAGCAGCTTAGAGGCCTGGGGCGGGAATTCTACTGAAGCTTTCTTT.

V is TRBV29-1 and J is TRBJ2-1, with 8 positions matching TRBD2. This CDR3 region has 16 residues. V was pared by 7 bases and J by 5 bases, with 16 bases of the junction left unmatched. CDR1 is SQVTM and CDR2 is ANQGSEA in the germline V gene. DNA for the CDR3: TGCAGCGCCAGGCGTTTTAGCGGGGCTTTAGACAATGAGCAGTTCTTC. This codes for CSARRFSGALDNEQFF.